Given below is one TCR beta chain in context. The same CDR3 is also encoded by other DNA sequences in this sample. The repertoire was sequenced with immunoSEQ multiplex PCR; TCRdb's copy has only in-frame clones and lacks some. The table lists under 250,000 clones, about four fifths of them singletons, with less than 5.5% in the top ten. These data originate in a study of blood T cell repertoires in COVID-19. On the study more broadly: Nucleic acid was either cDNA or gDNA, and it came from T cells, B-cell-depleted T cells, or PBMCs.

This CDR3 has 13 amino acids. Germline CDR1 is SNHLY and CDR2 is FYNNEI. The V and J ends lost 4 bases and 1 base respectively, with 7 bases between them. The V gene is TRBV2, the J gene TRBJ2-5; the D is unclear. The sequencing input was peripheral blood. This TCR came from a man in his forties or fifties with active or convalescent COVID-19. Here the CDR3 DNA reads TGTGCCAGCAGTGGAGACACCCAAGAGACCCAGTACTTC. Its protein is CASSGDTQETQYF.